These 13 T cell receptor beta chains originate from one sample sequenced in a study of blood T cell repertoires in COVID-19. Clones were read by immunoSEQ multiplex PCR, and TCRdb kept only the in-frame ones, dropping some. The repertoire includes approximately 390,000 clones, around nine tenths of them detected once, and 10% sits in the top ten. Sequencing was done on a sample of PBMCs or T cells enriched from blood (not recorded which). All receptors derive from a woman aged 50 to 60 who had recovered from COVID-19.

The chain uses TRBV10-3 and TRBJ1-2; D gene ambiguous. The CDR3 spans 13 residues. Per the germline V gene, CDR1 is ENHRY and CDR2 is SYGVKD. V was pared by 3 bases and J by 8 bases, with 13 bases between. The CDR3 loop is CAISDSQAGGYTF. In DNA form, the CDR3 reads TGTGCCATCAGTGATAGTCAGGCAGGCGGCTACACCTTC.

The chain combines TRBV13 with TRBJ1-2; no firm D call. The CDR3 spans 17 residues. Trimming stripped 1 base from V and 7 bases from J, with 22 bases between. Per germline, CDR1 PRHDT and CDR2 FYEKMQ (reference sequence). The CDR3 coding sequence is TGTGCCAGCAGCTTAGCTGCAGAGGGTAGGCTTGAGTTTGGCTACACCTTC. Translation gives CASSLAAEGRLEFGYTF.

The chain recombines TRBV25-1 with TRBJ1-2; 9 nucleotides align to TRBD1. V lost 6 bases and J lost 5; bases outside the gene matches: 10. Looked up from germline, CDR1 is MGHDK and CDR2 is SYGVNS. This CDR3 comprises 15 residues. CDR3 coding DNA: TGTGCCAGCAGGGATGACAGGGGGTTCCTTTATGGCTACACCTTC. As protein: CASRDDRGFLYGYTF.

The chain couples TRBV28 to TRBJ1-1; D not resolved. Per the germline V gene, CDR1 is MDHEN and CDR2 is SYDVKM. The CDR3 covers 15 residues. The V end lost 5 bases, the J end lost 2 bases, and 15 bases lay between the germline ends. This CDR3 is CASSQEAERNTEAFF. CDR3 DNA: TGTGCCAGCAGTCAGGAGGCGGAAAGAAACACTGAAGCTTTCTTT. The full variable domain, in which reference TRBV28 and TRBJ1-1 provide the parts outside the CDR3, is DVKVTQSSRYLVKRTGEKVFLECVQDMDHENMFWYRQDPGLGLRLIYFSYDVKMKEKGDIPEGYSVSREKKERFSLILESASTNQTSMYLCASSQEAERNTEAFFGQGTRLTVV.

The chain uses TRBV28 and TRBJ2-2; D gene uncertain. The V end was cut by 6 bases, the J end by 5 bases, with 10 bases between. The germline V gene encodes CDR1 MDHEN and CDR2 SYDVKM. The CDR3 sequence is 13 residues long. CDR3 residues: CASRPTYTGELFF. CDR3 sequence (DNA): TGTGCCAGCAGGCCGACTTATACCGGGGAGCTGTTTTTT.

The J gene is TRBJ1-1, the V gene TRBV7-9, with 8 bases aligning to TRBD1. The germline V gene encodes CDR1 SEHNR and CDR2 FQNEAQ (reference sequence). The trim removed 5 bases at V and 0 bases at J, leaving 17 bases unmatched. The CDR3 is 19 residues long. CDR3 bases: TGTGCCAGCAGCCGTAGTCCCGGGACAGGCGGGATTATGAACACTGAAGCTTTCTTT. Amino acids: CASSRSPGTGGIMNTEAFF.

The chain employs TRBV7-6 and TRBJ1-1, with a weak D call TRBD1 (5 bases). V lost 8 bases to trimming and J lost 7 bases, with 11 bases between them. Germline V lookup: CDR1 SGHVS, CDR2 FNYEAQ. The length of the CDR3 is 11 residues. CDR3 sequence reads: CASGPRGEAFF. The DNA of the CDR3 is TGTGCCAGCGGTCCAAGGGGTGAAGCTTTCTTT. The full variable domain, completed using reference TRBV7-6 and TRBJ1-1, is GAGVSQSPRYKVTKRGQDVALRCDPISGHVSLYWYRQALGQGPEFLTYFNYEAQQDKSGLPNDRFSAERPEGSISTLTIQRTEQRDSAMYRCASGPRGEAFFGQGTRLTVV.

There are a few counts of this clone. V gene TRBV19 combines with J gene TRBJ1-2; D may be TRBD1 (6 bases). Germline CDR1 is LNHDA and CDR2 is SQIVND (reference sequence). Trimming took off 4 bases at V and 5 bases at J, with 20 bases between the two ends. This CDR3 has 16 amino acids. The CDR3, as DNA: TGTGCCAGTAGTACCTCCAGACAGGAACTTCCTTATGGCTACACCTTC. As protein: CASSTSRQELPYGYTF. The variable domain in full, with the rest retrieved from reference TRBV19 and TRBJ1-2, is DGGITQSPKYLFRKEGQNVTLSCEQNLNHDAMYWYRQDPGQGLRLIYYSQIVNDFQKGDIAEGYSVSREKKESFPLTVTSAQKNPTAFYLCASSTSRQELPYGYTFGSGTRLTVV.

This chain links TRBV2 with TRBJ2-2; 9 nucleotides agree with TRBD1. This CDR3 spans 15 amino acids. With 8 bases clipped from V and 2 bases from J, the junction kept 6 bases outside the gene matches. The V gene's germline CDR1 is SNHLY and CDR2 FYNNEI. CDR3 sequence reads: CASRRDRANTGELFF. DNA of the CDR3: TGTGCCAGCCGCCGGGACAGGGCAAACACCGGGGAGCTGTTTTTT.

V is TRBV7-9 and J is TRBJ1-4, with TRBD1 matching over 10 bases. CDR1 is SEHNR, CDR2 FQNEAQ, per germline (reference sequence). Trimming took 5 bases from V and 5 from J; bases not matched to a gene: 5. The CDR3 is 15 amino acids. The CDR3 coding sequence is TGTGCCAGCAGCCCCATGACAGGGGGCAATGAAAAACTGTTTTTT. This codes for CASSPMTGGNEKLFF.

Ten or more counts support this clone. The J gene is TRBJ1-2, the V gene TRBV28; TRBD1 aligns across 8 bases. V lost 5 bases and J lost 7; bases outside the gene matches: 6. Germline assignment: CDR1 MDHEN and CDR2 SYDVKM. The CDR3 covers 13 residues. In nucleotides, the CDR3 is TGTGCCAGCAGTCTATCGACAGGGGCTGGCTACACCTTC. This codes for CASSLSTGAGYTF.

In nucleotides, the CDR3 is TGTGCCAGCAGCCGAGTTGGACGGGGGGCGCCGGACACTGAAGCTTTCTTT. This encodes CASSRVGRGAPDTEAFF. The chain couples TRBV7-8 to TRBJ1-1; weak D call: TRBD1 (6 bases). V was cut by 5 bases and J by 3 bases, with 22 bases left in between. The CDR3 loop spans 17 amino acids. In germline, CDR1 is SGHVS, CDR2 FQNEAQ. The whole variable domain, filled in from reference TRBV7-8 and TRBJ1-1, reads GAGVSQSPRYKVAKRGQDVALRCDPISGHVSLFWYQQALGQGPEFLTYFQNEAQLDKSGLPSDRFFAERPEGSVSTLKIQRTQQEDSAVYLCASSRVGRGAPDTEAFFGQGTRLTVV.

Turning to this clone: Relative to the germline gene, one junction end is altered; a read error may explain this. The rearrangement uses TRBV7-7 and TRBJ2-3; 13 positions agree with TRBD2. This CDR3 contains 16 residues. Germline V gene lookup returns CDR1 SSHAT and CDR2 FNYEAQ (reference sequence). The CDR3, as DNA: TGTGCTAGCAGCGAAACACTAGCGGGGGGGCCAGATACGCAGTATTTT. This sequence encodes CASSETLAGGPDTQYF.